The next 11 T cell receptor beta chains were all read from a single sample in a study of T-cell reconstitution after alpha-beta-depleted transplantation in children. The authors prepared the TCRbeta library with unique molecular identifiers. TCRdb reprocessed the PCR reads with MiXCR, giving one entry per CDR3 protein. The table has hundreds of thousands of distinct CDR3 sequences, more than 10% seen once; the top ten hold 2% to 3%. The starting material was PBMCs from the stem cell graft donor, obtained from the stem cell graft. These receptors were taken from a human donor who donated a stem cell graft to a child with acute lymphoblastic leukemia.

This clonotype was found many times. V usage is TRBV6-1 and J usage is TRBJ1-1; D unclear. The CDR3 contains 16 residues. Germline lookup yields CDR1 MNHNS and CDR2 SASEGT. V gave up 4 bases and J gave up 4 bases, with 19 bases separating them. The CDR3: CASSGKGTTDPTEAFF. CDR3 coding DNA: TGTGCCAGCAGTGGTAAGGGCACCACGGACCCCACTGAAGCTTTCTTT.

This clonotype was observed at least ten times. The CDR3 DNA is TGTGCCAGCAGCCCGAGTAGCAGGCAGGACATTCAGTACTTC. Its translation is CASSPSSRQDIQYF. V gene TRBV7-3 combines with J gene TRBJ2-4; D gene ambiguous. CDR3 length: 14 residues. Germline CDR1 is SGHTA and CDR2 is FQGTGA. Between the trimmed V and J ends, which lost 5 bases and 8 bases, there was a span of 16 bases.

The genes are TRBV19 and TRBJ1-5; D gene uncertain. The germline gives CDR1 LNHDA, CDR2 SQIVND (reference sequence). There are 17 residues in the CDR3. Trimming removed 4 bases at V and 0 bases at J, with 16 bases between. CDR3 nucleotide sequence: TGTGCCAGTAGTAAAAGGTCTGGAGCAGATAGCAATCAGCCCCAGCATTTT. This codes for CASSKRSGADSNQPQHF.

This clonotype came up many times. This rearrangement joins TRBV27 to TRBJ2-1, with D perhaps matching TRBD2 (5 bases). The CDR3 is 15 amino acids. The V gene's germline CDR1 is MNHEY and CDR2 SMNVEV (reference sequence). V lost 5 bases and J 3 bases, leaving 14 bases between the germline ends. The chain's CDR3 is CASSARASLYNEQFF. Written as DNA, the CDR3 is TGTGCCAGCAGTGCTCGGGCTAGCCTCTACAATGAGCAGTTCTTC.

Many counts were recorded for this clonotype. The CDR3 nucleotides are TGTGCCAGCAGCCTTAGGCCGACTAGCGGGACCCTCCCAGATACGCAGTATTTT. Translation: CASSLRPTSGTLPDTQYF. The chain combines TRBV7-6 with TRBJ2-3, with TRBD2 identical over 11 bases. Germline trimming cut 5 bases from V and 4 bases from J; bases unmatched to any gene: 14. The CDR3 extends over 18 amino acids. The V gene's germline CDR1 is SGHVS and CDR2 FNYEAQ.

This clonotype was found a few times. V and J are TRBV5-1 and TRBJ2-1; 13 bases are shared with TRBD2. The CDR3 length is 16 residues. V lost 6 bases, J lost 6 bases, and 9 bases stayed unmatched. Germline V CDR1 and CDR2: SGHRS, YFSETQ. CDR3 protein: CASTWTSGGPTNEQFF. Here the CDR3 DNA reads TGCGCCAGCACCTGGACTAGCGGGGGACCAACCAATGAGCAGTTCTTC.

For this clonotype: This clone may be a read error of a much larger clone one base away. The rearrangement uses TRBV27 and TRBJ2-1; D is undetermined. Trimming removed 0 bases from V and 9 bases from J, with 9 bases in between. The CDR3 consists of 13 residues. CDR1 MNHEY and CDR2 SMNVEV come from the germline V gene (reference sequence). The CDR3 bases are TGTGCCAGCAGTTTATCAGCCGCGACTGAGCAGTTCTTC. Translation gives CASSLSAATEQFF.

In this sample, this clonotype turned up many times. The genes are TRBV7-2 and TRBJ2-2; possible D gene TRBD2, 5 bases. CDR1 SGHTA and CDR2 FQGNSA come from the germline V gene. The CDR3 is 13 residues long. Trimming removed 5 bases from V and 7 bases from J, with 11 bases in between. This CDR3 reads CASSQTGNGELFF. The CDR3 DNA reads TGTGCCAGCAGCCAAACGGGGAACGGGGAGCTGTTTTTT.

This clonotype has a count of ten or more. V usage is TRBV12-3 or TRBV12-4 and J usage is TRBJ1-2; 7 positions match TRBD1. The junction had 4 bases not matched to a gene; V was cut back by 5 bases and J by 4 bases. This CDR3 is built from 13 residues. DNA of the CDR3: TGTGCCAGCAGTCCCACAGGGGCCTATGGCTACACCTTC. Translating gives CASSPTGAYGYTF.

This clonotype was counted a few times. V and J are TRBV18 and TRBJ2-7, with a possible D match to TRBD1 (6 bases). Trimming took 3 bases from V and 5 from J, leaving 17 bases between them. In germline, CDR1 is KGHSH, CDR2 LQKENI. The CDR3 is 15 amino acids. CDR3 region: CASSPTYTGTNEQYF. The DNA of the CDR3 is TGTGCCAGCTCACCCACATATACAGGGACCAACGAGCAGTACTTC.

This clonotype came up many times. The chain carries TRBV6-5 and TRBJ1-1, with TRBD1 identical over 7 bases. V shed 4 bases and J 2 bases; nucleotides not matched to a gene: 10. The germline CDR1 and CDR2 sequences are MNHEY and SVGAGI. The CDR3 spans 16 residues. The DNA for the CDR3 is TGTGCCAGCAGTTCACTGACAGGGATCGGTAACACTGAAGCTTTCTTT. Translating it yields CASSSLTGIGNTEAFF.